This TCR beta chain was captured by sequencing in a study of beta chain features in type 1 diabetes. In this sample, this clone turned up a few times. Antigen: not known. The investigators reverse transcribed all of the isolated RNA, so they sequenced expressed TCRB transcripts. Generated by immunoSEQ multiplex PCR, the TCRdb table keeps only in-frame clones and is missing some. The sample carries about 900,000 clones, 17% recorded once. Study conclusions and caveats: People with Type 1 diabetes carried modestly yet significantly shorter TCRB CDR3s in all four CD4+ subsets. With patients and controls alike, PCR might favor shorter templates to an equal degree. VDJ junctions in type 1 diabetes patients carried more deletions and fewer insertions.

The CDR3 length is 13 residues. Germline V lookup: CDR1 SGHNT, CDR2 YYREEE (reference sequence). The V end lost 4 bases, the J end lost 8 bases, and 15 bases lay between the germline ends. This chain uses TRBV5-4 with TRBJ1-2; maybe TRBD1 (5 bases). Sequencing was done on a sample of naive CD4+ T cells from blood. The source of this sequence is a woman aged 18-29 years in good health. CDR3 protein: CASSRLEGLGYTF. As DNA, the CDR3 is TGTGCCAGCAGCCGGTTGGAGGGGCTGGGCTACACCTTC.